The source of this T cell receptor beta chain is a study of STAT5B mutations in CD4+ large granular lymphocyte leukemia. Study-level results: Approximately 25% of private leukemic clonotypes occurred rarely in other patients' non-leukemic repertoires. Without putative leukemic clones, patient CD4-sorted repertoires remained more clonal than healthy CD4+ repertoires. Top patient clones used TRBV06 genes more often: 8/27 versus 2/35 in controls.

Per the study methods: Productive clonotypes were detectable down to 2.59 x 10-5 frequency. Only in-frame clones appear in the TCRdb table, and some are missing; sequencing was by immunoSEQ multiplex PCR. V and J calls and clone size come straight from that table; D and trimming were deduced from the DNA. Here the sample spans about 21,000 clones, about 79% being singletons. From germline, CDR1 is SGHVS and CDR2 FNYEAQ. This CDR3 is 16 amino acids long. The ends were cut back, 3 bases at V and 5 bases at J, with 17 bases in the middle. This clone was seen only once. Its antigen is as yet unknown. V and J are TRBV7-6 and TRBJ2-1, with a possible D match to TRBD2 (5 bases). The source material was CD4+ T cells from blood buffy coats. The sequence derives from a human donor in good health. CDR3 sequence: CASSLYGELQNNEQFF. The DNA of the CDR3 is TGTGCCAGCAGCTTGTACGGGGAGCTGCAAAACAATGAGCAGTTCTTC.